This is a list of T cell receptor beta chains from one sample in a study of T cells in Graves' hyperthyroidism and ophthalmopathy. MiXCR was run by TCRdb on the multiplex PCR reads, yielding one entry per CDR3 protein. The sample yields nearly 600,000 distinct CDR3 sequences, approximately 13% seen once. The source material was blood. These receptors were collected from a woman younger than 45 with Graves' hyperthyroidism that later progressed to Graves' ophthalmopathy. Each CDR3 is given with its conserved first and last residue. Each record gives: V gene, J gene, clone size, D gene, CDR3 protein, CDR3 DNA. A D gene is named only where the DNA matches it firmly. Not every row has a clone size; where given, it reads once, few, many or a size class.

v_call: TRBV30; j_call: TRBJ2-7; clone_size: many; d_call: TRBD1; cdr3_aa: CAWTGTVSYEQYF; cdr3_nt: TGTGCCTGGACCGGGACAGTCTCCTACGAGCAGTACTTC
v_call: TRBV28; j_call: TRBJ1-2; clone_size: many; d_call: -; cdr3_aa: CASSSEHIGTF; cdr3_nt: TGTGCCAGCAGTTCCGAACATATTGGGACCTTC
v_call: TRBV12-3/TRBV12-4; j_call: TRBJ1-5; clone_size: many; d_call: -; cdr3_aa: CASSRQESNQPQHF; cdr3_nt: TGTGCCAGCAGCCGACAGGAAAGCAATCAGCCCCAGCATTTT
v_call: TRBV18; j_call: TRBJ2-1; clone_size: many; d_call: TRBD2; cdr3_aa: CASSPPSAGGRGEQFF; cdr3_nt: TGTGCCAGCTCACCACCGTCAGCGGGAGGGAGAGGTGAGCAGTTCTTC
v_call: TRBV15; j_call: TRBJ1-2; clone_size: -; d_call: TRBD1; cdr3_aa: CATSRDRDRGLYGYTF; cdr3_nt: TGTGCCACCAGCAGAGACCGGGACAGGGGGCTCTATGGCTACACCTTC
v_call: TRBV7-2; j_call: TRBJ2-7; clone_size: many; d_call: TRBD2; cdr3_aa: CASSLGGVAGGEYEQYF; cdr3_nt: TGTGCCAGCAGCTTGGGCGGGGTTGCGGGAGGGGAGTACGAGCAGTACTTC
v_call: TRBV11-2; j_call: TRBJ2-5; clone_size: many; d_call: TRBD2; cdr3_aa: CASRPSGGPPETQYF; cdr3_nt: TGTGCCAGCAGACCTAGCGGGGGGCCTCCGGAGACCCAGTACTTC
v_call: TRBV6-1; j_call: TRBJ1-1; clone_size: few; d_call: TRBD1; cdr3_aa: CAGGQGLITEAFF; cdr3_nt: TGTGCCGGGGGACAGGGATTAATTACTGAAGCTTTCTTT
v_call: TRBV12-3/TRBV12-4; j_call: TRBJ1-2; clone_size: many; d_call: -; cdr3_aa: CASRYALGANYGYTF; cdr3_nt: TGTGCCAGCAGATACGCTCTGGGGGCTAACTATGGCTACACCTTC
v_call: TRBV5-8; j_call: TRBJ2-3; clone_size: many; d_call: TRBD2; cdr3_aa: CASSLGLARDTQYF; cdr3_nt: TGTGCCAGCAGCTTGGGACTAGCGAGGGATACGCAGTATTTT
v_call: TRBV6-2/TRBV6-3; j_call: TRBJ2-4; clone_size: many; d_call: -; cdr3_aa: CASSYEVVGDIQYF; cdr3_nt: TGTGCCAGCAGTTACGAGGTAGTAGGGGACATTCAGTACTTC
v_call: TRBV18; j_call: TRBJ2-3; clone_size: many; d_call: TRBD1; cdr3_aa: CASSHTDRDLTDTQYF; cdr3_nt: TGTGCCAGCTCACACACCGACAGGGATCTCACAGATACGCAGTATTTT
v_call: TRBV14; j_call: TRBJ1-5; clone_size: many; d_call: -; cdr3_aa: CASSQDFGEKAQPQHF; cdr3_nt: TGTGCCAGCAGCCAAGATTTCGGGGAGAAGGCTCAGCCCCAGCATTTT
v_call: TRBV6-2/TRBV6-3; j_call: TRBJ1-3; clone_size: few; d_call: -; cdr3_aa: CASSYDSTSGNTIYF; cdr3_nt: TGTGCCAGCAGTTATGACAGTACCTCTGGAAACACCATATATTTT
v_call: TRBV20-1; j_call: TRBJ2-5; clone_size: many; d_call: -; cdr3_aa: CSARDVSTAQETQYF; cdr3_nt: TGCAGTGCTAGAGATGTTTCGACGGCCCAAGAGACCCAGTACTTC
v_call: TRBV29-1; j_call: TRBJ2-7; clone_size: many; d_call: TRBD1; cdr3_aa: CSVGGGRDREFSYEQYF; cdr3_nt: TGCAGCGTTGGAGGGGGCCGGGACAGGGAATTCTCCTACGAGCAGTACTTC
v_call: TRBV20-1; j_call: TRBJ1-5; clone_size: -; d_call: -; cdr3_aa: CSARDRVRSNQPQHF; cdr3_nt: TGCAGTGCTAGAGACAGGGTACGAAGCAATCAGCCCCAGCATTTT
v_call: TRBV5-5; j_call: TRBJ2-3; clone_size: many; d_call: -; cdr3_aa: CASSLQGPITDTQYF; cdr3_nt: TGTGCCAGCAGCTTGCAAGGCCCAATAACGGATACGCAGTATTTT
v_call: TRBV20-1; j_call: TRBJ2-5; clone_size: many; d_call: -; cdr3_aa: CSAPGQARLGLETQYF; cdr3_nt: TGCAGTGCCCCCGGACAGGCCAGACTAGGGCTAGAGACCCAGTACTTC
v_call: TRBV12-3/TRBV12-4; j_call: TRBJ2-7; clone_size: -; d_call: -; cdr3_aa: CASSSFPSSYEQHF; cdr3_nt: TGTGCCAGCAGCTCCTTTCCGAGCTCCTACGAGCAGCACTTC
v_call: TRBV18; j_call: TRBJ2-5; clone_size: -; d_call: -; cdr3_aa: CASSPRKGQETQYF; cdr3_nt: TGTGCCAGCTCACCTCGGAAGGGGCAAGAGACCCAGTACTTC
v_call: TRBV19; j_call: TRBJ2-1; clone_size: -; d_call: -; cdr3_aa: CASSRQARLVEQFF; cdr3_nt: TGTGCCAGTTCCCGGCAGGCCCGATTGGTCGAGCAGTTCTTC
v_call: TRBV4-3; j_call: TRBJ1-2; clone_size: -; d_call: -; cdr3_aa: CASSQETGGGYTF; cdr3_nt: TGCGCCAGCAGCCAAGAAACAGGTGGCGGCTACACCTTC
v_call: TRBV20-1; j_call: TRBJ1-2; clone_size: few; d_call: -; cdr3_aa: CSARDPSSRTETYGYTF; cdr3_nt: TGCAGTGCTAGAGATCCGAGCAGTCGGACAGAGACTTATGGCTACACCTTC
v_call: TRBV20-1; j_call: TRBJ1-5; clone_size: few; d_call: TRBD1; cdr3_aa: CSAQSATGTDWERPQHF; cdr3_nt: TGCAGTGCTCAATCAGCCACCGGGACAGACTGGGAAAGGCCCCAGCATTTT
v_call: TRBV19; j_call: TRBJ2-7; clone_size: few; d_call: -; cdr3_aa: CASSIATSALRSYEQYF; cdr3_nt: TGTGCCAGTAGTATAGCTACCTCGGCTCTTCGCTCCTACGAGCAGTACTTC
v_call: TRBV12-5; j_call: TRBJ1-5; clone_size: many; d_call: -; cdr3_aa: CASGLVRAEQLYQPQHF; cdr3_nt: TGTGCTAGTGGTTTGGTAAGAGCTGAACAGCTCTATCAGCCCCAGCATTTT
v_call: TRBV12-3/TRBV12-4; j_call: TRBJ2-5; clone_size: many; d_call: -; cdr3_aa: CASSGGGAVVVQETQYF; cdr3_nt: TGTGCCAGCAGCGGAGGGGGCGCGGTGGTGGTCCAAGAGACCCAGTACTTC
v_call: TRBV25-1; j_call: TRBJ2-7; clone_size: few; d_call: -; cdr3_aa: CASSEMEREQYF; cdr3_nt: TGTGCCAGCAGTGAGATGGAACGAGAGCAGTACTTC
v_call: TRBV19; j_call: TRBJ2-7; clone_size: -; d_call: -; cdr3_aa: CATKDAYHSYEQYF; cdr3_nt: TGTGCCACCAAGGACGCATACCACTCCTACGAGCAGTACTTC
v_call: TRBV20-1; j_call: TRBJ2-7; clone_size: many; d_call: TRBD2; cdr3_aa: CSARPRLAGEPKTYEQYF; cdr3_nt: TGCAGTGCTAGACCACGACTAGCGGGAGAACCAAAAACCTACGAGCAGTACTTC
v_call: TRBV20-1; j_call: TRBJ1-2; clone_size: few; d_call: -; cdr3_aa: CSARPLNGSGYGYTF; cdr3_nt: TGCAGTGCTAGACCTCTGAATGGCTCGGGCTATGGCTACACCTTC
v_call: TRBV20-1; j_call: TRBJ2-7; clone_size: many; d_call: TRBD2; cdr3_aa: CSASSSGRSVYEQYF; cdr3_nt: TGCAGTGCTAGTTCGAGCGGGAGATCCGTCTACGAGCAGTACTTC
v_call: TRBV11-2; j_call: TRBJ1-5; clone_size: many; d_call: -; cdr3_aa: CASSHRASNQPQHF; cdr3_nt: TGTGCCAGCAGCCACCGGGCGTCCAATCAGCCCCAGCATTTT
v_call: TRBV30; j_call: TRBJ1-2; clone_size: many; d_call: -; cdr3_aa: CAWSEVNYGYTF; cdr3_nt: TGTGCCTGGAGTGAGGTCAACTATGGCTACACCTTC
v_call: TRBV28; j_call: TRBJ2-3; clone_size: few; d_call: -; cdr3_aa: CASREPVGTDTQYF; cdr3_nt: TGTGCCAGCAGGGAGCCCGTTGGCACAGATACGCAGTATTTT
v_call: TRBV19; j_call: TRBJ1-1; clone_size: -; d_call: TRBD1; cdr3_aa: CASSDRGNTETFF; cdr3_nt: TGTGCCAGTAGTGACAGGGGGAACACTGAAACTTTCTTT
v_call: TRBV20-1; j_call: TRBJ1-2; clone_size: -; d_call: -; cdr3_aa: CSALREGTYGYTF; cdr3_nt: TGCAGTGCTCTCAGGGAGGGGACCTATGGCTACACCTTC
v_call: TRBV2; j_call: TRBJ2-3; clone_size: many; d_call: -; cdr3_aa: CASSERTDTDTQYF; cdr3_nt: TGTGCCAGCAGTGAAAGGACTGACACAGATACGCAGTATTTT
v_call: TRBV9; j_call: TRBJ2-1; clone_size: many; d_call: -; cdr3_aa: CASSAGDIFYNEQFF; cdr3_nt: TGTGCCAGCAGCGCCGGGGACATCTTCTACAATGAGCAGTTCTTC
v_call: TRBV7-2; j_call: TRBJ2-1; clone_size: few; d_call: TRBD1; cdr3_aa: CASSLAPGQGHNEQFF; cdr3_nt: TGTGCCAGCAGCTTAGCTCCGGGACAGGGCCACAATGAGCAGTTCTTC
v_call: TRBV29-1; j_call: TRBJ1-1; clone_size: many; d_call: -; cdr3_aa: CSVEDQDSLNTEAFF; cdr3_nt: TGCAGCGTTGAAGATCAGGACAGCTTGAACACTGAAGCTTTCTTT
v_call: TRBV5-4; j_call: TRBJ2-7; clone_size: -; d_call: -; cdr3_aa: CASSQGQRNYEQYF; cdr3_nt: TGTGCCAGCAGCCAAGGACAGCGCAACTACGAGCAGTACTTC
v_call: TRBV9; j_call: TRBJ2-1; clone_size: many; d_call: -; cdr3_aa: CASSVAVGSYNEQFF; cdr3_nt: TGTGCCAGCAGCGTAGCTGTCGGTTCCTACAATGAGCAGTTCTTC
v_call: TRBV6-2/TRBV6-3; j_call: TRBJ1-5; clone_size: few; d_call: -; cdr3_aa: CASSYSSSLNQPQHF; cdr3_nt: TGTGCCAGCAGTTACTCATCTTCTCTCAATCAGCCCCAGCATTTT
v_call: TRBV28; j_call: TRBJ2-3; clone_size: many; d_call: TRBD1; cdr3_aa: CASSLPVAGQGTDTQYF; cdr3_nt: TGTGCCAGCAGTTTACCCGTGGCGGGACAGGGAACAGATACGCAGTATTTT
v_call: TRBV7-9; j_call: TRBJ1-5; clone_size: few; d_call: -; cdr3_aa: CASRGSVNQPQHF; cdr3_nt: TGTGCCAGCCGCGGTTCCGTAAATCAGCCCCAGCATTTT
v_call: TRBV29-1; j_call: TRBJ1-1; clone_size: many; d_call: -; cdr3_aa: CSVQEWGTEAFF; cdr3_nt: TGCAGCGTCCAAGAATGGGGAACTGAAGCTTTCTTT
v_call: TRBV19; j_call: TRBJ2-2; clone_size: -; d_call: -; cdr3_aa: CASSGQGRTGELFF; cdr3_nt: TGTGCCAGTAGCGGGCAGGGAAGAACCGGGGAGCTGTTTTTT
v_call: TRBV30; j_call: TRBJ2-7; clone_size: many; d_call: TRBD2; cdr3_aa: CAYGTSAYEQYF; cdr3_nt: TGTGCCTACGGGACTAGCGCCTACGAGCAGTACTTC